This T cell receptor beta chain was found in a study of T-cell reconstitution after alpha-beta-depleted transplantation in children. Whole-study results and caveats: Day-60 TCRbeta diversity that was high in some patients was derived from surviving recipient T cells and thymic progenitors. T-cell counts and diversity at one year post-transplant came mainly from newly produced T cells.

It was with unique molecular identifiers that the TCRbeta library was prepared. TCRdb recomputed calls from the PCR reads with MiXCR, one row per CDR3 protein. The sample has around 80,000 distinct CDR3 sequences, over 15% seen once. This clonotype was seen ten or more times. No antigen is known for it. The sequenced sample was PBMCs, mostly from graft donor cells, obtained 360 days after TCRalphabeta/CD19-depleted stem cell transplant. The source is a male patient between 2 and 10 years old who had a stem cell transplant for acute lymphoblastic leukemia, so the T cells may come from the graft donor.

The CDR3 loop is CASSLAFGLRTYEQYF. CDR3 DNA: TGTGCCAGCAGCTTAGCGTTCGGGCTTAGGACCTACGAGCAGTACTTC. V usage is TRBV7-9 and J usage is TRBJ2-7; D gene unclear. V dropped 0 bases and J dropped 2 bases, with 14 bases sitting between them. CDR3 length: 16 amino acids. CDR1 is SEHNR, CDR2 FQNEAQ, per germline (reference sequence).